The sequence of this TCR beta chain was determined in a study of T cell repertoires in cytomegalovirus infection. Study at large: Recently identified HLA-C-restricted CMV epitopes were among the peptides used.

TCRdb reanalysed the reads using MiXCR and keeps one entry per CDR3 protein. Of 830,000 or so distinct CDR3 sequences detected, around a third appear once; the ten largest clones hold approximately 13%. This clonotype was picked up many times. Its antigen is unidentified. Germline loops: CDR1 SGHVS, CDR2 FNYEAQ. Trimming removed 3 bases from V and 0 bases from J, with 16 bases in between. The CDR3 spans 17 residues. This material consisted of cultured CD8+ T cells from PBMCs, taken from culture after CMV antigen stimulation. The chain has TRBV7-6 and TRBJ2-3; unclear D gene. This TCR came from a human donor in good health (CMV status not recorded). Some clones in this sample may be carry-over from other donors' samples. This CDR3 is CASSLFKKYTSTDTQYF. The CDR3 DNA is TGTGCCAGCAGCTTGTTTAAAAAATACACTAGCACAGATACGCAGTATTTT.